In this sample, the clone carrying this T cell receptor (beta chain) turned up a few times. The data were obtained in a study of naive and memory T cell subsets. The CDR3 loop spans 14 amino acids. Germline CDR1 reads LGHDT; CDR2 reads YNNKEL (reference sequence). V trimming: 1 base; J trimming: 6 bases; junction bases outside the gene matches: 2. The beta constant-region primer was an equimolar mix of two oligonucleotides covering TRBC1 and TRBC2. Ligated cDNA was amplified by four rounds of PCR with nested alpha and beta constant-region primers and SP2. A 12-nucleotide UMI and the SP2 primer were added to the cDNA 3' end by oligonucleotide ligation. One entry per CDR3 protein results from TCRdb running MiXCR on the UMI-ligation and nested PCR reads. Among 130,000 or so distinct CDR3 sequences listed, over 30% were seen once.

The sample was central memory CD4+ T cells from blood. The V call is TRBV3-1, the J call TRBJ2-2; 7 bases match TRBD2. The sequence was collected from a human donor in good health. CDR3 sequence (DNA): TGTGCCAGCAGCCAAGCGGCGGGAGCCGGGGAGCTGTTTTTT. As protein: CASSQAAGAGELFF.